The 31 T cell receptor beta chains below come from one sample, sequenced in a study of cytomegalovirus exposure and HLA in healthy donors. PCR primers comprised 60 Vbeta and 13 Jbeta primers. The protocol was immunoSEQ multiplex PCR, while the TCRdb copy is restricted to in-frame clones and leaves out a portion. The table has 120,000 to 150,000 clones, over 70% seen once. The sequenced sample consisted of PBMCs. Every receptor here comes from a young man in good health and CMV-seronegative.

This chain uses TRBV5-4 with TRBJ2-3; no reliable D call. Trimming cost V 1 base and J 0 bases, with 6 bases left between them. The CDR3 is made up of 14 amino acids. The V gene's germline CDR1 is SGHNT and CDR2 YYREEE (reference sequence). The CDR3 reads CASSLSTSTDTQYF. CDR3 in DNA: TGTGCCAGCAGCTTGTCGACTAGCACAGATACGCAGTATTTT. Together with reference TRBV5-4 and TRBJ2-3, the CDR3 gives the full variable domain: ETGVTQSPTHLIKTRGQQVTLRCSSQSGHNTVSWYQQALGQGPQFIFQYYREEENGRGNFPPRFSGLQFPNYSSELNVNALELDDSALYLCASSLSTSTDTQYFGPGTRLTVL.

This chain connects TRBV14 to TRBJ1-5; no clear D gene. Germline V gene lookup returns CDR1 SGHDN and CDR2 FVKESK. Between the trimmed V and J ends, which lost 3 bases and 16 bases, there was a span of 7 bases. This CDR3 is built from 9 residues. In nucleotides, the CDR3 is TGTGCCAGCAGCCATTCCCCACATTTT. It translates to CASSHSPHF. Full variable domain (remainder filled in from reference TRBV14 and TRBJ1-5): EAGVTQFPSHSVIEKGQTVTLRCDPISGHDNLYWYRRVMGKEIKFLLHFVKESKQDESGMPNNRFLAERTGGTYSTLKVQPAELEDSGVYFCASSHSPHFGDGTRLSIL.

V gene TRBV4-2 combines with J gene TRBJ2-5, with TRBD2 identical over 9 bases. The CDR3 spans 15 residues. Germline-derived CDR1 and CDR2 are LGHNA and YNFKEQ. Trimming took 2 bases from V and 1 from J; bases not matched to a gene: 2. The CDR3 nucleotides are TGTGCCAGCAGCCAAACGCGGGGGGGCCAAGAGACCCAGTACTTC. Protein sequence: CASSQTRGGQETQYF.

The CDR3 DNA reads as TGTGCCAGCAGCTTACGGGGGCGGGGGGGCGGGTACGAGCAGTACTTC. Translated: CASSLRGRGGGYEQYF. The V call is TRBV7-2, the J call TRBJ2-7; the match to TRBD2 covers 9 bases. CDR3 length: 16 amino acids. The J segment lost 4 bases and the V segment lost 2 bases, leaving 9 bases of the junction unmatched. CDR1 and CDR2 from the germline V gene are SGHTA and FQGNSA.

This chain uses TRBV20-1 with TRBJ1-2; possible D gene TRBD1, 5 bases. Trimming cost V 6 bases and J 12 bases, with 17 bases left between them. Germline CDR1 and CDR2: DFQATT and SNEGSKA (reference sequence). The CDR3 loop spans 11 amino acids. The CDR3 spells CSALQDGTDTF. CDR3 DNA: TGCAGTGCCCTACAGGACGGAACGGACACCTTC.

J is TRBJ2-1 and V is TRBV6-6; maybe TRBD2 (5 bases). Trimming stripped 2 bases from V and 4 bases from J, with 12 bases between. Germline-derived CDR1 and CDR2 are MNHNY and SVGAGI (reference sequence). The CDR3 spans 15 residues. CDR3 sequence: CASSYPPGLYNEQFF. The DNA for the CDR3 is TGTGCCAGCAGTTACCCCCCGGGGTTGTACAATGAGCAGTTCTTC.

The chain joins TRBV2 to TRBJ1-1; 7 bases align to TRBD1. The CDR3 length is 13 residues. The germline V gene encodes CDR1 SNHLY and CDR2 FYNNEI. The V segment lost 5 bases and the J segment 7 bases; nucleotides outside the gene matches: 7. DNA for the CDR3: TGTGCCAGCAGTTTAGAGGGGGCCGTTGAAGCTTTCTTT. As protein: CASSLEGAVEAFF. The full variable domain, completed using reference TRBV2 and TRBJ1-1, is EPEVTQTPSHQVTQMGQEVILRCVPISNHLYFYWYRQILGQKVEFLVSFYNNEISEKSEIFDDQFSVERPDGSNFTLKIRSTKLEDSAMYFCASSLEGAVEAFFGQGTRLTVV.

V is TRBV6-4 and J is TRBJ1-6; D call uncertain. Per the germline V gene, CDR1 is MRHNA and CDR2 is SNTAGT. The V end was cut by 6 bases, the J end by 0 bases, with 9 bases between. This CDR3 has 15 amino acids. The CDR3 DNA reads as TGTGCCAGCAGGCGGGGTACCTCCTATAATTCACCCCTCCACTTT. The encoded protein is CASRRGTSYNSPLHF.

This clone showed up just once. At one boundary the junction diverges from the germline segment, which might be a read error. The chain carries TRBV7-9 and TRBJ1-2; TRBD1 is a possible D gene (5 bases). This CDR3 has 15 amino acids. Per the germline V gene, CDR1 is SEHNR and CDR2 is FQNEAQ (reference sequence). The CDR3 DNA follows: TGTTCCAGCAGCTTAGCGGCGGGGATCCAGGGTGGCTACACCTTC. Amino acids: CSSSLAAGIQGGYTF.

The rearrangement joins TRBV7-8 to TRBJ1-2; D is perhaps TRBD1 (5 bases). The V end was cut by 5 bases, the J end by 4 bases, with 20 bases between. This CDR3 is 16 amino acids long. Germline V CDR1 and CDR2: SGHVS, FQNEAQ. CDR3 residues: CASSPNHNGGFYGYTF. The CDR3 bases are TGTGCCAGCAGCCCCAATCACAACGGGGGTTTCTATGGCTACACCTTC. Full variable domain (rest looked up from reference TRBV7-8 and TRBJ1-2): GAGVSQSPRYKVAKRGQDVALRCDPISGHVSLFWYQQALGQGPEFLTYFQNEAQLDKSGLPSDRFFAERPEGSVSTLKIQRTQQEDSAVYLCASSPNHNGGFYGYTFGSGTRLTVV.

In nucleotides, the CDR3 is TGTGCCAGCAGTTACGATACAGAACCGAACACTGAAGCTTTCTTT. Protein product: CASSYDTEPNTEAFF. V gene TRBV6-6 combines with J gene TRBJ1-1; D is ambiguous. Germline loops: CDR1 MNHNY, CDR2 SVGAGI (reference sequence). V was trimmed by 2 bases and J by 1 base, leaving 11 bases between them. The CDR3 has 15 amino acids.

V is TRBV5-6 and J is TRBJ1-4, with a weak D call TRBD1 (6 bases). Trimming left V 4 bases short and J 12 bases short, with 13 bases between. Germline CDR1 is SGHDT and CDR2 is YYEEEE. The CDR3 is 12 residues long. The CDR3 DNA is TGTGCCAGCAGCGTTGACAGGTTACAACTGTTTTTT. It yields the protein CASSVDRLQLFF.

This chain links TRBV9 with TRBJ2-1, with 9 positions matching TRBD1. The CDR3 is made up of 13 amino acids. Germline loops: CDR1 SGDLS, CDR2 YYNGEE. The junction had 2 bases not matched to a gene; V was cut back by 5 bases and J by 5 bases. CDR3 loop: CASRGQGNNEQFF. CDR3 DNA sequence: TGTGCCAGCAGAGGACAGGGGAACAATGAGCAGTTCTTC.

V gene TRBV7-2 combines with J gene TRBJ2-7; D is undetermined. This CDR3 has 14 amino acids. V was cut by 4 bases and J by 0 bases, with 10 bases left in between. Germline V gene sequence: CDR1 SGHTA, CDR2 FQGNSA. For the CDR3, the DNA is TGTGCCAGCAGCTCCGCTACGAGCTCCTACGAGCAGTACTTC. Its protein product is CASSSATSSYEQYF. The full variable domain, rest sourced from reference TRBV7-2 and TRBJ2-7, is GAGVSQSPSNKVTEKGKDVELRCDPISGHTALYWYRQSLGQGLEFLIYFQGNSAPDKSGLPSDRFSAERTGGSVSTLTIQRTQQEDSAVYLCASSSATSSYEQYFGPGTRLTVT.

The CDR3 region is CASSVGSGGEKGGYTF. The CDR3, as DNA: TGTGCCAGCAGCGTAGGTTCAGGGGGCGAAAAGGGTGGCTACACCTTC. This sequence joins TRBV9 and TRBJ1-2, with 8 nucleotides matching TRBD1. The junction had 11 bases not matched to a gene; V was cut back by 0 bases and J by 7 bases. CDR1 and CDR2 from the germline V gene are SGDLS and YYNGEE. CDR3 length: 16 amino acids.

The chain carries TRBV10-3 and TRBJ2-7, with D possibly being TRBD2 (5 bases). Trimming removed 2 bases at V and 2 bases at J, with 13 bases between. The germline V gene encodes CDR1 ENHRY and CDR2 SYGVKD. This CDR3 has 15 residues. The CDR3 region is CAISEVGVVAYEQYF. The DNA for the CDR3 is TGTGCCATCAGTGAGGTCGGGGTCGTCGCCTACGAGCAGTACTTC.

This rearrangement joins TRBV6-6 to TRBJ2-7; D is perhaps TRBD1 (5 bases). Looked up from germline, CDR1 is MNHNY and CDR2 is SVGAGI (reference sequence). This CDR3 spans 13 amino acids. V shed 2 bases and J shed 3 bases, with 8 bases lying between them. The CDR3 reads CASSYGANYEQYF. CDR3 nucleotides: TGTGCCAGCAGTTACGGGGCCAACTACGAGCAGTACTTC.

This chain joins TRBV7-6 and TRBJ2-3; the D gene is possibly TRBD2 (5 bases). Deletions cut 5 bases from V and 12 bases from J, with 18 bases between. This CDR3 comprises 13 residues. Germline V gives CDR1 SGHVS, CDR2 FNYEAQ. The CDR3 is CASSEQEGYSQYF. CDR3 sequence (DNA): TGTGCCAGCAGCGAACAAGAGGGCTATTCTCAGTATTTT.

This chain links TRBV18 with TRBJ1-2; 10 positions match TRBD1. The CDR3 has 14 amino acids. Germline CDR1 KGHSH, CDR2 LQKENI. Losses at the gene ends were 0 bases for V and 7 bases for J; bases not matched to a gene: 2. As DNA, the CDR3 is TGTGCCAGCTCACCACCGACAGGGGGCCTTGGCTACACCTTC. It encodes CASSPPTGGLGYTF.

J is TRBJ2-3 and V is TRBV30, with D tentatively TRBD2 (5 bases). The CDR3 length is 11 residues. Germline assignment: CDR1 GTSNPN and CDR2 SVGIG (reference sequence). Trimming stripped 8 bases from V and 4 bases from J, with 10 bases between. CDR3 nucleotides: TGTGCCCGGGGAAATGCAGATACGCAGTATTTT. Translated, it gives CARGNADTQYF. The variable domain in full, with the rest retrieved from reference TRBV30 and TRBJ2-3, is SQTIHQWPATLVQPVGSPLSLECTVEGTSNPNLYWYRQAAGRGLQLLFYSVGIGQISSEVPQNLSASRPQDRQFILSSKKLLLSDSGFYLCARGNADTQYFGPGTRLTVL.

The V and J genes are TRBV4-3 and TRBJ2-1; a weak D match, TRBD2 (6 bases). Germline V gives CDR1 LGHNA, CDR2 YSLEER. There are 15 residues in the CDR3. Trimming left V 8 bases short and J 9 bases short, with 23 bases between. CDR3 sequence (DNA): TGCGCCAGCGCCCCGAGGGGCTCCTTGGGGGGTGAGCAGTTCTTC. Amino acids: CASAPRGSLGGEQFF.

The rearrangement links TRBV19 to TRBJ1-2; tentative D call: TRBD1 (5 bases). Germline lookup yields CDR1 LNHDA and CDR2 SQIVND (reference sequence). Trimming shortened V by 5 bases and J by 4 bases, and 11 bases separated the two germline ends. This CDR3 region has 13 residues. CDR3 in amino acids: CASSPEGIYGYTF. Written as DNA, the CDR3 is TGTGCCAGTAGTCCGGAGGGGATCTATGGCTACACCTTC. Combining the CDR3 with reference TRBV19 and TRBJ1-2 gives the whole variable domain DGGITQSPKYLFRKEGQNVTLSCEQNLNHDAMYWYRQDPGQGLRLIYYSQIVNDFQKGDIAEGYSVSREKKESFPLTVTSAQKNPTAFYLCASSPEGIYGYTFGSGTRLTVV.

The chain has TRBV4-1 and TRBJ1-2; TRBD1 might be the D (5 bases). The CDR3 spans 16 residues. Germline CDR1 and CDR2: MGHRA and YSYEKL. V lost 0 bases to trimming and J lost 6 bases, with 17 bases between them. CDR3 in DNA: TGCGCCAGCAGCCAAGACCCTAGGGGAACTTTGCATGGCTACACCTTC. Translated: CASSQDPRGTLHGYTF.

The V call is TRBV4-3, the J call TRBJ2-7; 8 bases are a match to TRBD1. The CDR3 is made up of 15 amino acids. J was trimmed by 2 bases and V by 2 bases; bases with no gene match: 5. Germline-derived CDR1 and CDR2 are LGHNA and YSLEER. The chain's CDR3 is CASSQYETGAYEQYF. CDR3 coding DNA: TGCGCCAGCAGCCAATACGAGACAGGGGCCTACGAGCAGTACTTC.

The genes are TRBV7-3 and TRBJ2-1; maybe TRBD2 (7 bases). The CDR3 is 16 residues long. From germline, CDR1 is SGHTA and CDR2 FQGTGA. V shed 0 bases and J shed 5 bases, with 14 bases lying between them. The DNA of the CDR3 is TGTGCCAGCAGCTTAACGAGGGGGGGCCGAAACAATGAGCAGTTCTTC. Protein product: CASSLTRGGRNNEQFF.

This chain's CDR3 is CAWSVLGHEQYF. CDR3 coding DNA: TGTGCCTGGAGTGTACTTGGTCACGAGCAGTACTTC. V usage is TRBV30 and J usage is TRBJ2-7; D gene unclear. The germline gives CDR1 GTSNPN, CDR2 SVGIG (reference sequence). There are 12 residues in the CDR3. V lost 0 bases to trimming and J lost 5 bases, with 8 bases between them. Full variable domain (outside the CDR3, taken from reference TRBV30 and TRBJ2-7): SQTIHQWPATLVQPVGSPLSLECTVEGTSNPNLYWYRQAAGRGLQLLFYSVGIGQISSEVPQNLSASRPQDRQFILSSKKLLLSDSGFYLCAWSVLGHEQYFGPGTRLTVT.

The chain combines TRBV6-6 with TRBJ2-5; D may be TRBD1 (6 bases). Germline lookup yields CDR1 MNHNY and CDR2 SVGAGI (reference sequence). CDR3 length: 12 residues. Between the trimmed V and J ends, which lost 4 bases and 6 bases, there was a span of 9 bases. The CDR3 sequence is CASSLQGKTQYF. CDR3 nucleotide sequence: TGTGCCAGCAGTTTACAGGGCAAGACCCAGTACTTC.

By share of the sample, this clone is medium-sized. The chain links TRBV10-3 to TRBJ1-2; no reliable D call. Germline assignment: CDR1 ENHRY and CDR2 SYGVKD. This CDR3 is 11 amino acids long. V was pared by 3 bases and J by 10 bases, with 9 bases between. CDR3 loop: CAISDRGVYTF. In nucleotides, the CDR3 is TGTGCCATCAGTGATCGGGGTGTCTACACCTTC.

The rearrangement links TRBV9 to TRBJ1-2; TRBD1 agrees at 8 bases. J was trimmed by 3 bases and V by 3 bases; bases with no gene match: 4. Germline V lookup: CDR1 SGDLS, CDR2 YYNGEE. The CDR3 covers 14 residues. The CDR3: CASSGTGLDYGYTF. CDR3 nucleotide sequence: TGTGCCAGCAGCGGGACAGGGCTAGACTATGGCTACACCTTC.

The rearrangement links TRBV9 to TRBJ2-3; 11 nucleotides align to TRBD2. The germline CDR1 and CDR2 sequences are SGDLS and YYNGEE. The junction had 0 bases not matched to a gene; V was cut back by 0 bases and J by 6 bases. The CDR3 runs 14 residues. DNA of the CDR3: TGTGCCAGCAGCGTAGGGACTAGCGGGGATACGCAGTATTTT. Protein sequence: CASSVGTSGDTQYF.

CDR3 sequence reads: CASSIDTNSNQPQHF. The CDR3 bases are TGTGCCAGTAGTATAGACACAAATAGCAATCAGCCCCAGCATTTT. This chain joins TRBV19 and TRBJ1-5, with unresolved D. CDR1 and CDR2 from the germline V gene are LNHDA and SQIVND (reference sequence). V was shortened by 0 bases and J by 0 bases, with 6 bases between the two germline ends. The CDR3 has 15 residues.